The 28 T cell receptor beta chains given below trace back to one sample, sequenced in a study of cytomegalovirus exposure and HLA in healthy donors. Primers for the PCR totalled 60 Vbeta and 13 Jbeta. Sequencing used immunoSEQ multiplex PCR; TCRdb keeps in-frame clones, though not all of them. The sample holds fewer than 150,000 clones, 78% seen once. Sequencing used PBMCs. These receptors all stem from a male donor in good health and CMV-seronegative.

The chain couples TRBV11-2 to TRBJ2-3, with 13 bases fitting TRBD2. V lost 4 bases to trimming and J lost 3 bases; unmatched junction nucleotides: 10. Germline V gives CDR1 SGHAT, CDR2 FQNNGV. This CDR3 contains 18 residues. The CDR3 loop reads CASSYGLAGALGTDTQYF. In DNA, the CDR3 is TGTGCCAGCAGCTACGGACTAGCGGGGGCCCTGGGGACAGATACGCAGTATTTT.

This chain uses TRBV6-5 with TRBJ2-7, with D maybe TRBD2 (5 bases). CDR3 length equals 14 residues. Trimming removed 8 bases from V and 4 bases from J, with 18 bases in between. The V gene's germline CDR1 is MNHEY and CDR2 SVGAGI. The CDR3 DNA sequence: TGTGCCAGCTTGGGAGTCGGGGTCGTTTACGAGCAGTACTTC. It yields the protein CASLGVGVVYEQYF.

This chain joins TRBV5-4 and TRBJ1-1; the match to TRBD1 covers 7 bases. This CDR3 contains 18 residues. Germline trimming cut 4 bases from V and 1 base from J; bases unmatched to any gene: 16. Per the germline V gene, CDR1 is SGHNT and CDR2 is YYREEE (reference sequence). The CDR3 protein is CASSPGARVGQPNTEAFF. Here the CDR3 DNA reads TGTGCCAGCAGCCCCGGCGCCCGTGTGGGACAGCCGAACACTGAAGCTTTCTTT.

Turning to this clone: Sequence at one end of the junction differs from germline and may be a read error. V usage is TRBV5-1 and J usage is TRBJ1-2; D is unresolved. The CDR3 is made up of 13 amino acids. Germline V CDR1 and CDR2: SGHRS, YFSETQ. Here the CDR3 reads CASSFGSNYGYPF. The CDR3 DNA is TGCGCCAGCAGCTTTGGGTCAAACTATGGCTACCCCTTC.

The rearrangement uses TRBV7-2 and TRBJ1-4, with a possible D match to TRBD1 (6 bases). In germline, CDR1 is SGHTA, CDR2 FQGNSA. V lost 5 bases, J lost 8 bases, and 15 bases lay in between. The CDR3 has 14 amino acids. CDR3 loop: CASSMTGTQEKLFF. The DNA for the CDR3 is TGTGCCAGCAGCATGACAGGAACCCAAGAAAAACTGTTTTTT.

This clone was seen a few times. This sequence joins TRBV7-6 and TRBJ2-2; TRBD1 aligns across 10 bases. CDR3 length: 15 residues. Germline CDR1 and CDR2: SGHVS and FNYEAQ. The V gene end was trimmed by 5 bases and the J gene end by 3 bases; junction bases not matched to a gene: 3. This chain's CDR3 is CASSTGTGDTGELFF. CDR3 nucleotide sequence: TGTGCCAGCAGCACCGGGACAGGGGACACCGGGGAGCTGTTTTTT. The full variable domain, its missing parts supplied by reference TRBV7-6 and TRBJ2-2, is GAGVSQSPRYKVTKRGQDVALRCDPISGHVSLYWYRQALGQGPEFLTYFNYEAQQDKSGLPNDRFSAERPEGSISTLTIQRTEQRDSAMYRCASSTGTGDTGELFFGEGSRLTVL.

DNA for the CDR3: TGTGCCAGTAGTAGACTAGCGAAAAACCCAATCTACGAGCAGTACTTC. Protein sequence: CASSRLAKNPIYEQYF. The chain is built from TRBV19 and TRBJ2-7; 8 bases are a match to TRBD2. Germline V gene data show CDR1 as LNHDA and CDR2 as SQIVND (reference sequence). The ends lost 4 bases at V and 3 bases at J; junction bases unmatched: 11. This CDR3 is built from 16 residues. The variable domain in full, completed from reference TRBV19 and TRBJ2-7, reads DGGITQSPKYLFRKEGQNVTLSCEQNLNHDAMYWYRQDPGQGLRLIYYSQIVNDFQKGDIAEGYSVSREKKESFPLTVTSAQKNPTAFYLCASSRLAKNPIYEQYFGPGTRLTVT.

As to this clone: The junction departs from germline at one end; a sequencing error may be responsible. J is TRBJ1-6 and V is TRBV27; possible D gene TRBD1, 6 bases. Germline CDR1 reads MNHEY; CDR2 reads SMNVEV (reference sequence). There are 17 residues in the CDR3. The CDR3 DNA follows: TGTGCCAGCAGTTTAGGAAGGGGGGGCTCCATCCATTCCCCCCTCCACTTT. Translated: CASSLGRGGSIHSPLHF.

This chain connects TRBV4-2 to TRBJ1-2; tentatively, D is TRBD1 (5 bases). Trimming took off 0 bases at V and 2 bases at J, with 10 bases between the two ends. From germline, CDR1 is LGHNA and CDR2 YNFKEQ. The CDR3 covers 15 residues. The CDR3 nucleotides are TGTGCCAGCAGCCAAGAGGAGACAGAGAACTATGGCTACACCTTC. It translates to CASSQEETENYGYTF.

The V call is TRBV28, the J call TRBJ1-5; D is perhaps TRBD1 (6 bases). This CDR3 spans 15 amino acids. Trimming cost V 7 bases and J 3 bases, with 16 bases left between them. Per germline, CDR1 MDHEN and CDR2 SYDVKM. Written as DNA, the CDR3 is TGTGCCAGCAACCTTCGACAGGCTTACAATCAGCCCCAGCATTTT. Its protein is CASNLRQAYNQPQHF.

V gene TRBV6-6 combines with J gene TRBJ2-1, with 12 bases that match TRBD2. This CDR3 comprises 15 residues. The germline gives CDR1 MNHNY, CDR2 SVGAGI (reference sequence). V lost 6 bases to trimming and J lost 6 bases; unmatched junction nucleotides: 6. CDR3 region: CASRELAGGGNEQFF. The CDR3 DNA is TGTGCCAGCAGGGAACTAGCGGGAGGCGGCAATGAGCAGTTCTTC.

The chain carries TRBV7-3 and TRBJ2-2, with D possibly TRBD2 on 6 matching bases. The CDR3 totals 15 residues. The V and J ends lost 2 bases and 5 bases respectively, with 12 bases between them. The germline V gene encodes CDR1 SGHTA and CDR2 FQGTGA. CDR3 sequence: CASSLEGEATGELFF. Here the CDR3 DNA reads TGTGCCAGCAGCTTAGAAGGGGAGGCAACCGGGGAGCTGTTTTTT.

The chain has TRBV7-2 and TRBJ2-7; 10 nucleotides line up with TRBD2. The V gene end was trimmed by 1 base and the J gene end by 3 bases; junction bases not matched to a gene: 6. Per germline, CDR1 SGHTA and CDR2 FQGNSA. The length of the CDR3 is 16 residues. The CDR3 DNA reads as TGTGCCAGCAGCTTAGGGCAGCGGGAGGGCGTCTACGAGCAGTACTTC. Residues: CASSLGQREGVYEQYF.

This chain connects TRBV7-9 to TRBJ1-3, with 10 bases aligning to TRBD1. The germline V gene has CDR1 SEHNR and CDR2 FQNEAQ (reference sequence). V lost 5 bases and J lost 1; bases outside the gene matches: 8. The CDR3 is made up of 17 amino acids. CDR3 coding DNA: TGTGCCAGCAGCCTCGGGACAGGGGATATATCTGGAAACACCATATATTTT. Translating it yields CASSLGTGDISGNTIYF.

The V call is TRBV27, the J call TRBJ2-7; the D gene is possibly TRBD1 (6 bases). The V gene lost 5 bases and the J gene lost 3 bases, with 17 bases spanning the gap. Germline assignment: CDR1 MNHEY and CDR2 SMNVEV (reference sequence). CDR3 length: 15 amino acids. CDR3 protein: CASSTPGTPIYEQYF. Written as DNA, the CDR3 is TGTGCCAGCAGTACTCCCGGGACACCTATCTACGAGCAGTACTTC.

The J gene is TRBJ2-3, the V gene TRBV7-9, with TRBD1 as a possible D gene (5 bases). Trimming pared 1 base from V and 0 bases from J, leaving 8 bases between. This CDR3 has 15 residues. Germline V gives CDR1 SEHNR, CDR2 FQNEAQ (reference sequence). The CDR3 sequence is CASSLGQGSTDTQYF. In DNA, the CDR3 is TGTGCCAGCAGCTTAGGTCAGGGTAGCACAGATACGCAGTATTTT.

The chain couples TRBV6-5 to TRBJ1-2; weak D call: TRBD1 (6 bases). Germline CDR1 is MNHEY and CDR2 is SVGAGI. This CDR3 comprises 15 residues. Deletions cut 5 bases from V and 3 bases from J, with 16 bases between. Here the CDR3 DNA reads TGTGCCAGCAGTATGGGGGACACCTCGGACTATGGCTACACCTTC. It codes for CASSMGDTSDYGYTF.

V usage is TRBV5-1 and J usage is TRBJ2-5; unclear D gene. The CDR3 loop spans 15 amino acids. V was pared by 0 bases and J by 1 base, with 10 bases between. Germline lookup yields CDR1 SGHRS and CDR2 YFSETQ. The CDR3 DNA reads as TGCGCCAGCAGCTTGGCCTCCCCTACCCAAGAGACCCAGTACTTC. Its protein is CASSLASPTQETQYF.

V and J are TRBV7-3 and TRBJ1-1, with 8 bases fitting TRBD1. Germline V CDR1 and CDR2: SGHTA, FQGTGA. The CDR3 has 14 amino acids. The junction had 4 bases not matched to a gene; V was cut back by 2 bases and J by 5 bases. CDR3 in DNA: TGTGCCAGCAGCTTATTAGGACAGGGTACTGAAGCTTTCTTT. Translating gives CASSLLGQGTEAFF. Complete variable domain (other parts from reference TRBV7-3 and TRBJ1-1): GAGVSQTPSNKVTEKGKYVELRCDPISGHTALYWYRQSLGQGPEFLIYFQGTGAADDSGLPNDRFFAVRPEGSVSTLKIQRTERGDSAVYLCASSLLGQGTEAFFGQGTRLTVV.

The chain is built from TRBV21-1 and TRBJ2-7; the table's D call TRBD1 went unverified against the DNA. TRBV21-1 counts as a pseudogene. The CDR3 sequence is 16 residues long. CDR3 DNA: TGTGCCAGCAGCAGACTCCGGACAGGAGCCCACTACGAGCAGTCCTTC. It specifies CASSRLRTGAHYEQSF.

The chain has TRBV15 and TRBJ1-4, with 11 positions matching TRBD1. Losses at the gene ends were 5 bases for V and 7 bases for J; bases not matched to a gene: 3. Germline V CDR1 and CDR2: LNHNV, YYDKDF (reference sequence). The CDR3 runs to 14 residues. The CDR3 region is CATSRGQGAEKLFF. The CDR3 DNA reads as TGTGCCACCAGCCGCGGACAGGGGGCTGAAAAACTGTTTTTT. Variable domain in full (rest from reference TRBV15 and TRBJ1-4): DAMVIQNPRYQVTQFGKPVTLSCSQTLNHNVMYWYQQKSSQAPKLLFHYYDKDFNNEADTPDNFQSRRPNTSFCFLDIRSPGLGDTAMYLCATSRGQGAEKLFFGSGTQLSVL.

This chain joins TRBV5-1 and TRBJ2-1; 9 bases are shared with TRBD2. The J segment lost 1 base and the V segment lost 3 bases, leaving 5 bases of the junction unmatched. Germline V gene lookup returns CDR1 SGHRS and CDR2 YFSETQ. The CDR3 runs to 16 residues. CDR3 DNA: TGCGCCAGCAGCTCGTCCAGCGGGGGGTCCTACAATGAGCAGTTCTTC. Translating it yields CASSSSSGGSYNEQFF.

This clone appeared a few times. The chain employs TRBV5-1 and TRBJ1-2; 10 nucleotides line up with TRBD1. Germline CDR1 reads SGHRS; CDR2 reads YFSETQ. Unmatched junction bases numbered 10, after V lost 7 bases and J lost 7 bases. This CDR3 region has 14 residues. CDR3 region: CASGARQGARGYTF. The CDR3 DNA reads as TGCGCCAGCGGCGCCCGACAGGGGGCGCGTGGCTACACCTTC.

The V gene is TRBV6-5, the J gene TRBJ1-5; TRBD1 matches 8 bases. Germline trimming cut 8 bases from V and 7 bases from J; bases unmatched to any gene: 10. The CDR3 has 14 amino acids. The germline gives CDR1 MNHEY, CDR2 SVGAGI. CDR3 region: CASGAGGGRQPQHF. CDR3 DNA sequence: TGTGCCAGCGGCGCAGGGGGCGGTCGACAGCCCCAGCATTTT.

As concerns this clone: A read error may account for a junction end that differs from germline. The chain uses TRBV2 and TRBJ1-5, with a tentative D call TRBD1 (5 bases). CDR1 SNHLY and CDR2 FYNNEI come from the germline V gene. The CDR3 has 15 residues. The CDR3 DNA sequence: TGTGCCAGCACTGAACAGGCCGTCATTAATCAGCCCCAGCATTTT. Its protein product is CASTEQAVINQPQHF.

The chain combines TRBV19 with TRBJ1-1; no definite D call. The V and J ends lost 6 bases and 4 bases respectively, with 27 bases between them. CDR1 is LNHDA and CDR2 is SQIVND in the germline V gene (reference sequence). The CDR3 extends over 18 amino acids. The CDR3 nucleotides are TGTGCCAGTAGGGTGGAGACAATCCCCCTAGCTGCGAGCACTGAAGCTTTCTTT. Amino acid sequence: CASRVETIPLAASTEAFF.

The V and J genes are TRBV20-1 and TRBJ2-1; D is uncertain. V shed 3 bases and J shed 12 bases, with 9 bases lying between them. The length of the CDR3 is 10 residues. Germline V lookup: CDR1 DFQATT, CDR2 SNEGSKA (reference sequence). The CDR3 region is CSARSVGQFF. Written as DNA, the CDR3 is TGCAGTGCTAGGAGCGTAGGGCAGTTCTTC.

This chain connects TRBV5-1 to TRBJ1-1; D ambiguous. The CDR3 loop spans 12 amino acids. Per the germline V gene, CDR1 is SGHRS and CDR2 is YFSETQ. V gave up 0 bases and J gave up 4 bases, with 4 bases separating them. CDR3 sequence reads: CASSLASTEAFF. In nucleotides, the CDR3 is TGCGCCAGCAGCTTGGCTAGCACTGAAGCTTTCTTT.